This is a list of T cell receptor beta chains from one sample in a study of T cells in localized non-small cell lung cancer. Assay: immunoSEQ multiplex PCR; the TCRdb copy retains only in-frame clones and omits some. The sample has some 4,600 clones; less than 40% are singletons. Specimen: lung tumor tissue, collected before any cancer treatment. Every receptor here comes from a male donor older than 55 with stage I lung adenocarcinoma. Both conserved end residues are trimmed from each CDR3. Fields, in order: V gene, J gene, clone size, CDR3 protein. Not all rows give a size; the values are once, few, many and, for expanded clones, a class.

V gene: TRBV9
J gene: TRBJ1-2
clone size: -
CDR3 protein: ASSAQLRYGYT

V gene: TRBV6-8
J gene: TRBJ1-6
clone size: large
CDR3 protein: ASCSGPYYSPLH

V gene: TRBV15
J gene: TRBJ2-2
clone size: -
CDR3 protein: ATSRDYGTSLRELF

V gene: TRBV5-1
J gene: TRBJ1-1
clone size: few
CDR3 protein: ASSLVVPGNTEAF

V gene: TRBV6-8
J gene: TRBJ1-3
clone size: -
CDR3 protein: ASSRDQTSGNTIY

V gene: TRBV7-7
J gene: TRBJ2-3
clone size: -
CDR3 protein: ASSQDGGGPFTDTQY

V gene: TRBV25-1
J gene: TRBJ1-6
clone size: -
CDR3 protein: ASSGNSLGGSYNSPLH

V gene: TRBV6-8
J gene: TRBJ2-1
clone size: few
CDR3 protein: ASSYVRGGLNEQF

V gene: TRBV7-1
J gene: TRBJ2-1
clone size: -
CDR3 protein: ASSYADRAYNEQF

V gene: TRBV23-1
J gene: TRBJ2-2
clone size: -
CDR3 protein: ASIKDRPTGELF

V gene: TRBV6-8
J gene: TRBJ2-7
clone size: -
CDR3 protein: ASSYQTSGGYYEQY

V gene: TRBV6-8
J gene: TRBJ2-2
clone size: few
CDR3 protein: ASSGYAGTGAPGELF

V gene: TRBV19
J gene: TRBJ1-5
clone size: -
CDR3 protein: ASSIWTGGAEPQH

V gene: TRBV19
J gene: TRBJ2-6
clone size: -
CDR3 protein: ASMEAGSSGANVLT

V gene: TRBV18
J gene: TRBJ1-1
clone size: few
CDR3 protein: ASSLENTEAF

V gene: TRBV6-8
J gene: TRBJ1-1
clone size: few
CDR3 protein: ASSYSVGNTEAF

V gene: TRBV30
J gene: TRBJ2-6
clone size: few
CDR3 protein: AWSFGGSGANVLT

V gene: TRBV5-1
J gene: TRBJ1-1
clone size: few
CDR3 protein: ASSLLPGDTEAF

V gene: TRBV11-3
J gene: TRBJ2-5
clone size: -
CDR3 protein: ASSSASGEMDETQY

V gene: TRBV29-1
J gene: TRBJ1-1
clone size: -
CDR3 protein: SVLTWTGRGTEAF

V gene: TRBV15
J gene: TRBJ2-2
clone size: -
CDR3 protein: ATSILQGPTGELF

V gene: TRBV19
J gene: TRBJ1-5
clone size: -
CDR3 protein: ASSSDLNQPQH

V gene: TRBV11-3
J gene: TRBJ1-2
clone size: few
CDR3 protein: ASSFGTGDYGYT

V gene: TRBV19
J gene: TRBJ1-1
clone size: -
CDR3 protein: ASTSDLNTEAF

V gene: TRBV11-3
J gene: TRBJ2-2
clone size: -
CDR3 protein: ASSFSTGAGELF

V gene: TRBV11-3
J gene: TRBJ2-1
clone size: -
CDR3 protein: ASSLGEGVYNEQF

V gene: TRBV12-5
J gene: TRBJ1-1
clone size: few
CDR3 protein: ATRQGEGTEAF

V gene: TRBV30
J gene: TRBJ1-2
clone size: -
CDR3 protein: AWSLSGTGKFLDGYT

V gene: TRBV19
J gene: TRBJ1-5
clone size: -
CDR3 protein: ASSIGNQPQH

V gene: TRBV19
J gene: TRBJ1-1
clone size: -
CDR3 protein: ASTPRTSSRGTEAF